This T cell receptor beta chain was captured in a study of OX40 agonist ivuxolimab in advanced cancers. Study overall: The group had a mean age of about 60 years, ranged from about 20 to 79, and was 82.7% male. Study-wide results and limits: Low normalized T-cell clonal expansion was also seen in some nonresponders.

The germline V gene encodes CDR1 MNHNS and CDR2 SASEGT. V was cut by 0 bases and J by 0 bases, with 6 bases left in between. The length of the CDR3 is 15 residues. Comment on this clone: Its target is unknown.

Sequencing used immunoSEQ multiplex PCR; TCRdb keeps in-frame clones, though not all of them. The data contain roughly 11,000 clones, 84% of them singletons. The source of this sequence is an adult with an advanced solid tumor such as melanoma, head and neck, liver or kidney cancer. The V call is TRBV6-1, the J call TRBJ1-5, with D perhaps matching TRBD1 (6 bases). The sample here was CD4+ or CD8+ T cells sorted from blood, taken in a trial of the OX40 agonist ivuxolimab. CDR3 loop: CASSEATGSNQPQHF. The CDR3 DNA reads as TGTGCCAGCAGTGAAGCGACAGGTAGCAATCAGCCCCAGCATTTT.